The 23 T cell receptor beta chains presented below share a single source sample, sequenced in a study of prognosis after radiotherapy for stage I lung cancer. Genomic DNA was the source, and TCR beta CDR3 was amplified from it by two-round multiplex PCR. First-round PCR amplification was performed with primers specific to each TRBV and TRBJ gene. TCRdb used MiXCR to reprocess the multiplex PCR reads, holding one entry per CDR3 protein. This sample has about 51,000 distinct CDR3 sequences; 30% to 35% occur once, and the top ten carry roughly 9.4%. Specimen: PBMCs, collected before or after stereotactic body radiation therapy (not recorded which). The receptors were sampled from a donor aged 50 or older with non-small cell lung cancer.

Concerning this clonotype itself: This may stem from a read error, because a much larger clone lies one nucleotide away. The J gene is TRBJ2-7, the V gene TRBV6-2 or TRBV6-3; no clear D gene. Germline V CDR1 and CDR2: MNHEY, SVGEGT. The CDR3 contains 12 residues. Trimming removed 8 bases from V and 1 base from J, with 9 bases in between. As DNA, the CDR3 is TGTGCCAGCTTCCAGGAGTCCTACGAGCAGTACTTC. Its protein is CASFQESYEQYF.

There are many counts of this clonotype. The J gene is TRBJ2-1, the V gene TRBV6-2 or TRBV6-3; 8 positions agree with TRBD2. This CDR3 contains 16 residues. Losses at the gene ends were 7 bases for V and 6 bases for J; bases not matched to a gene: 14. Looked up from germline, CDR1 is MNHEY and CDR2 is SVGEGT. The CDR3 DNA is TGTGCCAGCACTCCCACAGGGCGGGGGGACCTCAATGAGCAGTTCTTC. This sequence encodes CASTPTGRGDLNEQFF.

This clonotype was picked up many times. This sequence joins TRBV5-4 and TRBJ2-7; 13 positions match TRBD2. V gave up 4 bases and J gave up 2 bases; unmatched junction bases: 3. Germline values: CDR1 SGHNT, CDR2 YYREEE (reference sequence). The CDR3 covers 15 residues. The CDR3 DNA reads TGTGCCAGCAGCAGGGGGACTAGCGGGACCTACGAGCAGTACTTC. It encodes CASSRGTSGTYEQYF.

This clonotype is judged medium-sized. The chain's CDR3 is CASSFQLLGGGDTQYF. The CDR3 coding sequence is TGTGCCAGCAGTTTTCAGCTTCTCGGGGGCGGAGATACGCAGTATTTT. The chain combines TRBV12-3 or TRBV12-4 with TRBJ2-3; TRBD1 or TRBD2 may be the D gene (6 bases each). The germline V and J ends were trimmed by 3 bases and 5 bases, with 18 bases remaining between them. The CDR3 covers 16 residues.

This clonotype has at least ten counts. V and J are TRBV12-3 or TRBV12-4 and TRBJ2-6; D gene unclear. Trimming removed 7 bases from V and 4 bases from J, with 14 bases in between. The CDR3 is 15 residues long. The CDR3 nucleotides read TGTGCCAGCATCCGGGTAGGATCCGGGGCCAACGTCCTGACTTTC. Translating it yields CASIRVGSGANVLTF.

This clonotype was observed a few times. J is TRBJ2-2 and V is TRBV6-1; D might be TRBD2 (6 bases). This CDR3 has 17 residues. V shed 7 bases and J shed 0 bases, with 18 bases lying between them. The germline CDR1 and CDR2 sequences are MNHNS and SASEGT. The CDR3 DNA reads TGTGCCAGCAACCCACCCCCCGGGACTTCGAACACCGGGGAGCTGTTTTTT. Encoded protein: CASNPPPGTSNTGELFF.

The chain combines TRBV27 with TRBJ2-7, with D unresolved. Germline CDR1 reads MNHEY; CDR2 reads SMNVEV (reference sequence). Trimming stripped 3 bases from V and 3 bases from J, with 9 bases between. This CDR3 spans 13 amino acids. The CDR3 DNA reads TGTGCCAGCAGTTTTGGTAAGGGCTACGAGCAGTACTTC. This translates into CASSFGKGYEQYF.

The V and J genes are TRBV11-1 and TRBJ2-2; D uncertain. Germline CDR1 is SGHAT and CDR2 is FQDESV (reference sequence). CDR3 length: 15 residues. V lost 5 bases, J lost 6 bases, and 16 bases lay in between. The CDR3, as DNA: TGTGCCAGCAGCGGGTGGGTCATTGTCTCCGGGGAGCTGTTTTTT. Translation gives CASSGWVIVSGELFF.

This clonotype was counted ten times or more. The rearrangement joins TRBV2 to TRBJ2-2; TRBD1 or TRBD2 may be the D gene (5 bases each). Germline lookup yields CDR1 SNHLY and CDR2 FYNNEI. V shed 10 bases and J shed 5 bases, with 11 bases lying between them. The CDR3 extends over 12 amino acids. The CDR3 is CATGGRTGELFF. CDR3 DNA sequence: TGTGCCACTGGGGGTCGGACCGGGGAGCTGTTTTTT.

Only one count was recorded for this clonotype. The junction departs from germline at one end; a sequencing error may be responsible. The chain employs TRBV27 and TRBJ2-1, with D perhaps TRBD1 (5 bases). This CDR3 is built from 13 residues. CDR1 is MNHEY, CDR2 SMNVEV, per germline (reference sequence). For the CDR3, the DNA is TGTGTCAGCAGTTTATCGACAGTGAATGAGCAGTTCTTC. Translated, it gives CVSSLSTVNEQFF.

This clonotype was recorded at least ten times. V is TRBV4-1 and J is TRBJ1-4; D not resolved. This CDR3 spans 18 amino acids. Germline V gives CDR1 MGHRA, CDR2 YSYEKL. The V gene lost 1 base and the J gene lost 8 bases, with 23 bases spanning the gap. DNA for the CDR3: TGCGCCAGCAGCCAAGGAACGAAAGTACGGCTAATCGGGGAAAAACTGTTTTTT. Encoded protein: CASSQGTKVRLIGEKLFF.

Note on this clonotype: A junction end diverges from the germline sequence, so it may reflect a read error. The chain recombines TRBV12-5 with TRBJ2-3; no firm D call. Per the germline V gene, CDR1 is LGHNT and CDR2 is FRNRAP. This CDR3 has 13 amino acids. The CDR3 here is CASGFARADTRYF. DNA for the CDR3: TGTGCTAGTGGTTTTGCCCGGGCCGATACGCGGTATTTT. Drawing the rest from reference TRBV12-5 and TRBJ2-3, the complete variable domain is DARVTQTPRHKVTEMGQEVTMRCQPILGHNTVFWYRQTMMQGLELLAYFRNRAPLDDSGMPKDRFSAEMPDATLATLKIQPSEPRDSAVYFCASGFARADTRYFGPGTRLTVL.

This clonotype was detected ten times or more. This sequence joins TRBV2 and TRBJ2-5; 7 bases line up with TRBD2. With V trimmed by 0 bases and J by 5 bases, 12 bases remained unmatched. Germline V CDR1 and CDR2: SNHLY, FYNNEI. There are 17 residues in the CDR3. CDR3 sequence: CASSEAIAGAGLETQYF. DNA of the CDR3: TGTGCCAGCAGTGAAGCGATAGCGGGTGCCGGGCTGGAGACCCAGTACTTC. Full variable domain (rest looked up from reference TRBV2 and TRBJ2-5): EPEVTQTPSHQVTQMGQEVILRCVPISNHLYFYWYRQILGQKVEFLVSFYNNEISEKSEIFDDQFSVERPDGSNFTLKIRSTKLEDSAMYFCASSEAIAGAGLETQYFGPGTRLLVL.

This clonotype was observed at least ten times. The chain couples TRBV18 to TRBJ2-3, with 8 nucleotides matching TRBD2. With V trimmed by 8 bases and J by 2 bases, 6 bases remained unmatched. This CDR3 contains 14 residues. The germline CDR1 and CDR2 sequences are KGHSH and LQKENI. Here the CDR3 DNA reads TGTGCCAGCAAGGGACTAGTTCCCACAGATACGCAGTATTTT. Translation gives CASKGLVPTDTQYF. Using reference TRBV18 and TRBJ2-3 for the parts outside the CDR3, the full variable domain is NAGVMQNPRHLVRRRGQEARLRCSPMKGHSHVYWYRQLPEEGLKFMVYLQKENIIDESGMPKERFSAEFPKEGPSILRIQQVVRGDSAAYFCASKGLVPTDTQYFGPGTRLTVL.

This clonotype has only a few counts. The chain employs TRBV2 and TRBJ2-2, with 11 positions matching TRBD2. The J segment lost 7 bases and the V segment lost 8 bases, leaving 9 bases of the junction unmatched. Germline V lookup: CDR1 SNHLY, CDR2 FYNNEI. The CDR3 has 15 residues. CDR3 protein: CASSSLTSGVGELFF. The CDR3 nucleotides read TGTGCCAGCTCATCATTGACTAGCGGGGTCGGGGAGCTGTTTTTT.

This clonotype was counted ten times or more. This sequence joins TRBV2 and TRBJ2-1; the match to TRBD1 covers 8 bases. Looked up from germline, CDR1 is SNHLY and CDR2 is FYNNEI. The CDR3 loop spans 13 amino acids. J lost 9 bases, V lost 4 bases, and 5 bases had no gene match. CDR3 residues: CASSGRGQGEQFF. The CDR3 DNA reads TGTGCCAGCAGTGGCAGGGGGCAGGGTGAGCAGTTCTTC.

Points on this clonotype: A far more abundant clone sits one base away, making this likely a read error. The chain links TRBV6-2 or TRBV6-3 to TRBJ1-5; no clear D. Trimming cost V 2 bases and J 5 bases, with 16 bases left between them. In germline, CDR1 is MNHEY, CDR2 SVGEGT. The CDR3 runs 16 residues. The DNA for the CDR3 is TGTGCCAGCAGTTACCGGACGGTTAGGAGCGATCAGCCCCAGCATTTT. Protein product: CASSYRTVRSDQPQHF.

Note on this clonotype: Because the CDR3 is missing its conserved closing phenylalanine or tryptophan, this is likely a read error. V usage is TRBV7-2 and J usage is TRBJ2-7; no reliable D call. The CDR3 has 12 amino acids. The V and J ends lost 3 bases and 6 bases respectively, with 9 bases between them. The germline V gene encodes CDR1 SGHTA and CDR2 FQGNSA. The CDR3, as DNA: TGTGCCAGCAGCTTTATCAGCTTCGAGCAGTACCTC. Its translation is CASSFISFEQYL.

This clonotype appeared many times. The J gene is TRBJ2-1, the V gene TRBV20-1, with TRBD2 matching over 8 bases. The CDR3 length is 14 residues. The V segment lost 2 bases and the J segment 1 base; nucleotides outside the gene matches: 1. CDR1 and CDR2 (germline): DFQATT, SNEGSKA (reference sequence). The CDR3 bases are TGCAGTGCTAGATCGGGGGGGTCCTACAATGAGCAGTTCTTC. This codes for CSARSGGSYNEQFF.

This clonotype was seen many times. The chain employs TRBV6-5 and TRBJ1-2; 10 positions match TRBD1. The CDR3 is 16 residues long. V lost 2 bases and J lost 4; bases outside the gene matches: 7. Germline loops: CDR1 MNHEY, CDR2 SVGAGI. The DNA of the CDR3 is TGTGCCAGCAGTTACATTCGGACAGGGGGTTCCTATGGCTACACCTTC. It codes for CASSYIRTGGSYGYTF.

This clonotype was seen at least ten times. This chain uses TRBV20-1 with TRBJ2-7, with D tentatively TRBD2 (5 bases). The V end was cut by 4 bases, the J end by 2 bases, with 18 bases between. This CDR3 has 15 residues. CDR1 is DFQATT and CDR2 is SNEGSKA in the germline V gene (reference sequence). The CDR3 loop reads CSAISPGELAYEQYF. Here the CDR3 DNA reads TGCAGTGCTATCTCGCCCGGGGAACTGGCCTACGAGCAGTACTTC.

Concerning this clonotype: This may be a read error: a much more frequent sequence differs by one nucleotide. The rearrangement links TRBV19 to TRBJ1-1, with a tentative D call TRBD1 (5 bases). Germline values: CDR1 LNHDA, CDR2 SQIVND (reference sequence). The CDR3 has 13 amino acids. The CDR3 loop is CASSILRAAESFF. CDR3 sequence (DNA): TGTGCCAGTAGTATTCTCAGGGCGGCTGAATCTTTCTTT.

Of note for this clonotype: This likely came from a read error, as a far larger clone is one base away. V and J are TRBV6-2 or TRBV6-3 and TRBJ1-1; D not certain. The CDR3 contains 13 residues. The V gene lost 5 bases and the J gene lost 4 bases, with 11 bases spanning the gap. Germline V lookup: CDR1 MNHEY, CDR2 SVGEGT. The DNA of the CDR3 is TGTGCCAGCAGTGCCGTCCCCGGCACTGAAGCTTTCTTT. Translating it yields CASSAVPGTEAFF.